This record looks at one T cell receptor beta chain sequence and its context. Its specific antigen is unknown. No clone much larger than this one lies a single base away; base qualities are absent. Libraries were made using the immunoSEQ multiplex PCR assay. TCRdb's version of the immuneACCESS table is confined to in-frame rearrangements and falls short of the full clone set. An unresolved V gene accounts for under half of the shortfall where checked; the remainder is of unknown origin. Here the sample has under 50,000 clones; 90% occur a single time. The leading ten clones occupy 1.4% to 1.5% of the sample. The data are from a study of T cell changes during pregnancy in multiple sclerosis (dated by TCRdb to between 2017 and 2020). Turning to the overall study: The study looked at changes in the T cell repertoire across pregnancy in women with multiple sclerosis.

V was cut back by 3 bases and J by 7 bases, leaving a gap of 12 bases between them. Taken from cysteine to phenylalanine, the CDR3 has 14 residues. Only CDR3 DNA remains: 42 bases, in frame from the first base. The germline V gene gives CDR1 as SGHTA and CDR2 as FQGNSA. Recombination joined TRBV7-2 with TRBJ1-4, with the D gene not clear enough to name. This material consisted of peripheral blood, taken in the first trimester of pregnancy. This clonotype originated in a female donor in good health, enrolled as a control in a pregnancy study. The DNA sequence follows: TGTGCCAGCAGCTTCGGAGGGCACAGTGAAAAACTGTTTTTT. It encodes CASSFGGHSEKLFF.